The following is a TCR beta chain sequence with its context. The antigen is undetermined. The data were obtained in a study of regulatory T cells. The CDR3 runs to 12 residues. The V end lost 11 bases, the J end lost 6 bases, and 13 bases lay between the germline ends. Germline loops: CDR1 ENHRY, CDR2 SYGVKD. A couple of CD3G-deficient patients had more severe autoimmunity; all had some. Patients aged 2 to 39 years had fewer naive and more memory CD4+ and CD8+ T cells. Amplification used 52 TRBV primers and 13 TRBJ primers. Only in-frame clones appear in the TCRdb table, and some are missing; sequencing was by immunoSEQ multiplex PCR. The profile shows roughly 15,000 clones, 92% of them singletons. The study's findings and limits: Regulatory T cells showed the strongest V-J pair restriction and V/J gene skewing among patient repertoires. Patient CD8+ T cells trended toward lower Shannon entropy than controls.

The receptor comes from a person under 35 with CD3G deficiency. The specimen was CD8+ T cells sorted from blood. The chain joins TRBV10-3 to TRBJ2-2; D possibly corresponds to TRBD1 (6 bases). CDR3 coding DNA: TGTGCCTCGCCACAGGGTGCCGGGGAGCTGTTTTTT. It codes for CASPQGAGELFF.